This T cell receptor (beta chain) is from a study of human T cells and chemical hapten exposure. Germline V gives CDR1 MGHRA, CDR2 YSYEKL. This CDR3 comprises 14 residues. V lost 4 bases to trimming and J lost 5 bases; unmatched junction nucleotides: 6. Described time point: patch test 3, about 24 weeks after DPC sensitization. Described treatment: therapeutic diphenylcyclopropenone sensitization with weekly scalp DPC. Total RNA extraction was carried out from unfractionated whole blood. TCRdb reanalysed the RACE reads using MiXCR and keeps one entry per CDR3 protein. The table lists over 30,000 distinct CDR3 sequences, 8% to 10% of them singletons.

The receptor's source is a man aged 45 to 65 with alopecia areata. Some clones in this sample may be carry-over from other donors' samples. J is TRBJ1-2 and V is TRBV4-1, with 8 bases fitting TRBD1. This specimen was whole blood, taken in connection with sensitization to the hapten diphenylcyclopropenone (DPC). CDR3 sequence: CASSPTDRVYGYTF. DNA of the CDR3: TGCGCCAGCAGCCCAACGGACAGGGTTTATGGCTACACCTTC.